A single sample is the source of the 27 T cell receptor beta chains below, sequenced in a study of cytomegalovirus exposure and HLA in healthy donors. This PCR relied on a set of 60 Vbeta primers and 13 Jbeta primers. The repertoire was sequenced with immunoSEQ multiplex PCR; TCRdb's copy has only in-frame clones and lacks some. The top ten hold around an eighth of the sample, which has fewer than 120,000 clones, about 80% seen once. Sequenced input: PBMCs. These receptor sequences come from a young man in good health and CMV-seropositive.

The CDR3 sequence: CASLGTLGYTF. The CDR3, as DNA: TGTGCCAGCCTCGGGACTCTTGGCTACACCTTC. The genes are TRBV6-5 and TRBJ1-2; D might be TRBD1 (5 bases). This CDR3 contains 11 residues. V dropped 8 bases and J dropped 7 bases, with 11 bases sitting between them. The germline CDR1 and CDR2 sequences are MNHEY and SVGAGI.

The chain couples TRBV7-3 to TRBJ2-5, with D possibly being TRBD1 (5 bases). The CDR3 is 15 residues long. Germline V gene sequence: CDR1 SGHTA, CDR2 FQGTGA. Trimming shortened V by 2 bases and J by 2 bases, and 12 bases separated the two germline ends. DNA of the CDR3: TGTGCCAGCAGCTTATTTGCAGGGCCTCAAGAGACCCAGTACTTC. Its protein is CASSLFAGPQETQYF.

The CDR3 sequence is CASSPGVTGGTDTQYF. The CDR3 nucleotides read TGCGCCAGCAGCCCGGGCGTGACAGGGGGCACAGATACGCAGTATTTT. The chain uses TRBV5-1 and TRBJ2-3; 8 bases align to TRBD1. CDR1 is SGHRS and CDR2 is YFSETQ in the germline V gene. With 4 bases clipped from V and 1 base from J, the junction kept 8 bases outside the gene matches. There are 16 residues in the CDR3.

On this clone: A read error may produce the germline difference seen at one junction end. The V call is TRBV11-2, the J call TRBJ2-7, with TRBD2 as a possible D gene (5 bases). CDR3 length: 14 amino acids. The V gene's germline CDR1 is SGHAT and CDR2 FQNNGV. Written as DNA, the CDR3 is TGTGCCAGCGGCTTTGTGGAGGCTACCTACGAGCAGTACTTC. Translating it yields CASGFVEATYEQYF.

The chain combines TRBV9 with TRBJ2-5, with TRBD2 matching 13 bases. The end of the DNA fits TRBJ2-7 better, so the J call may be wrong. The CDR3 has 15 amino acids. Germline values: CDR1 SGDLS, CDR2 YYNGEE. The CDR3 DNA reads as TGTGCCAGCAGCGTAGGTGGGACTAGCGGGGTCGAGCAGTACTTC. It specifies CASSVGGTSGVEQYF.

The chain is built from TRBV5-1 and TRBJ1-1; tentatively, D is TRBD1 (5 bases). The CDR3 extends over 14 amino acids. Germline V CDR1 and CDR2: SGHRS, YFSETQ. The germline V and J ends were trimmed by 3 bases and 4 bases, with 13 bases remaining between them. CDR3 nucleotides: TGCGCCAGCAGCTACCGGGACGGGGGCACTGAAGCTTTCTTT. Translating it yields CASSYRDGGTEAFF.

This clone was detected a few times. The CDR3 coding sequence is TGTGCCAGCAGCTTGAACAGGGGAAGGTCCGGGGAGCTGTTTTTT. This translates into CASSLNRGRSGELFF. The J gene is TRBJ2-2, the V gene TRBV7-9, with 7 bases that match TRBD1. V was clipped by 3 bases and J by 6 bases; unmatched bases: 7. Germline V lookup: CDR1 SEHNR, CDR2 FQNEAQ (reference sequence). The CDR3 covers 15 residues.

This clone appeared once. V usage is TRBV11-2 and J usage is TRBJ2-5; 8 bases align to TRBD2. The germline CDR1 and CDR2 sequences are SGHAT and FQNNGV. V shed 5 bases, J shed 2 bases, and the junction held 10 bases outside the gene matches. This CDR3 comprises 16 residues. The CDR3 coding sequence is TGTGCCAGCAGCCCCGGGAGGGGGGAGCATCAAGAGACCCAGTACTTC. Translating gives CASSPGRGEHQETQYF. Variable domain in full (rest from reference TRBV11-2 and TRBJ2-5): EAGVAQSPRYKIIEKRQSVAFWCNPISGHATLYWYQQILGQGPKLLIQFQNNGVVDDSQLPKDRFSAERLKGVDSTLKIQPAKLEDSAVYLCASSPGRGEHQETQYFGPGTRLLVL.

This rearrangement joins TRBV9 to TRBJ2-2; 7 bases align to TRBD2. The length of the CDR3 is 16 residues. Germline loops: CDR1 SGDLS, CDR2 YYNGEE. V lost 0 bases and J lost 4; bases outside the gene matches: 6. The CDR3, as DNA: TGTGCCAGCAGCGTAGTGGGGAGGGGTGGCACCGGGGAGCTGTTTTTT. Translating gives CASSVVGRGGTGELFF.

The CDR3 DNA reads TGTGCCAGCAGCTACGGACAGTCTGGGGCCTACGAGCAGTACTTC. It is translated as CASSYGQSGAYEQYF. This sequence joins TRBV7-8 and TRBJ2-5; tentative D call: TRBD1 (6 bases). The DNA matches TRBJ2-7 better at its end, which makes the J call doubtful. Germline lookup yields CDR1 SGHVS and CDR2 FQNEAQ. The length of the CDR3 is 15 residues.

The CDR3 sequence: CASSSIPGQLVPGNTIYF. CDR3 bases: TGCGCCAGCAGCTCCATACCGGGACAATTAGTCCCTGGAAACACCATATATTTT. V gene TRBV5-1 combines with J gene TRBJ1-3; D is possibly TRBD1 (6 bases). This CDR3 comprises 18 residues. Germline CDR1 and CDR2: SGHRS and YFSETQ. V dropped 3 bases and J dropped 2 bases, with 21 bases sitting between them.

The chain employs TRBV4-3 and TRBJ2-3; 9 nucleotides agree with TRBD2. V lost 1 base, J lost 5 bases, and 7 bases stayed unmatched. Germline V CDR1 and CDR2: LGHNA, YSLEER. The CDR3 has 16 amino acids. The CDR3 coding sequence is TGCGCCAGCAGCCAAGTCCTAGCGGGGTCGGGAGATACGCAGTATTTT. Translated: CASSQVLAGSGDTQYF.

The table lists this clone with a count of one. This chain links TRBV28 with TRBJ2-7, with TRBD2 identical over 7 bases. Unmatched junction bases numbered 1, after V lost 2 bases and J lost 3 bases. CDR1 is MDHEN, CDR2 SYDVKM, per germline. The CDR3 is 13 amino acids. CDR3: CASSLGGGYEQYF. The CDR3, as DNA: TGTGCCAGCAGTTTAGGCGGGGGCTACGAGCAGTACTTC.

This rearrangement joins TRBV19 to TRBJ1-1; D is possibly TRBD1 (6 bases). CDR1 and CDR2 (germline): LNHDA, SQIVND (reference sequence). There are 12 residues in the CDR3. V was shortened by 3 bases and J by 4 bases, with 6 bases between the two germline ends. The CDR3 reads CASSIRGTEAFF. The CDR3 nucleotides are TGTGCCAGTAGTATCAGGGGCACTGAAGCTTTCTTT.

As concerns this clone: Compared with germline, one end of the junction differs, possibly owing to a read error. V gene TRBV7-7 combines with J gene TRBJ1-6; D remains unclear. Germline CDR1 reads SSHAT; CDR2 reads FNYEAQ (reference sequence). The CDR3 covers 16 residues. The CDR3 region has the DNA TGTGCTAGCAGCTATCTTCCGGTCTCCTATAATTCACCCCTCCACTTT. Protein sequence: CASSYLPVSYNSPLHF.

This chain uses TRBV28 with TRBJ2-7; possible D gene TRBD2, 5 bases. Germline assignment: CDR1 MDHEN and CDR2 SYDVKM. The CDR3 consists of 15 residues. The ends were cut back, 6 bases at V and 3 bases at J, with 18 bases in the middle. DNA for the CDR3: TGTGCCAGCAGATCCCGACGGGAATCACTCTACGAGCAGTACTTC. Translating it yields CASRSRRESLYEQYF.

V usage is TRBV19 and J usage is TRBJ1-2; 7 bases match TRBD1. The CDR3 is made up of 15 amino acids. The J segment lost 4 bases and the V segment lost 3 bases, leaving 8 bases of the junction unmatched. Germline V gene data show CDR1 as LNHDA and CDR2 as SQIVND (reference sequence). In DNA form, the CDR3 reads TGTGCCAGTAGTATGGTTGGCAGGGGGACCTATGGCTACACCTTC. As protein: CASSMVGRGTYGYTF.

The chain is built from TRBV6-6 and TRBJ1-4; 7 bases fit TRBD1. Germline V gene lookup returns CDR1 MNHNY and CDR2 SVGAGI (reference sequence). With V trimmed by 7 bases and J by 4 bases, 9 bases remained unmatched. CDR3 length: 15 amino acids. The CDR3 DNA reads TGTGCCAGCACCCCGAAGGGGGCGGGTAATGAAAAACTGTTTTTT. Its translation is CASTPKGAGNEKLFF.

The sample holds a few counts of this clone. V and J are TRBV4-3 and TRBJ2-1; D is ambiguous. V was cut by 0 bases and J by 3 bases, with 12 bases left in between. The CDR3 spans 16 residues. Per germline, CDR1 LGHNA and CDR2 YSLEER. The CDR3 loop is CASSQDTARYYNEQFF. The CDR3 DNA reads TGCGCCAGCAGCCAAGATACGGCCAGGTACTACAATGAGCAGTTCTTC.

The rearrangement links TRBV5-1 to TRBJ2-1; 9 nucleotides agree with TRBD1. Germline V gene sequence: CDR1 SGHRS, CDR2 YFSETQ. The CDR3 spans 15 residues. The V and J ends lost 4 bases and 7 bases, in that order; junction bases with no gene match: 9. Here the CDR3 reads CASSVRDRARNEQFF. In DNA form, the CDR3 reads TGCGCCAGCAGCGTCCGGGACAGGGCGAGAAATGAGCAGTTCTTC.

The J gene is TRBJ1-5, the V gene TRBV5-6; 12 bases map to TRBD1. This CDR3 region has 17 residues. Germline CDR1 SGHDT, CDR2 YYEEEE. Trimming at V came to 3 bases and at J to 6 bases, leaving 10 bases not matched to a gene. The CDR3 DNA is TGTGCCAGCAGCTCCTTGGGACAGGGGGCGTCCGGTCAGCCCCAGCATTTT. The encoded protein is CASSSLGQGASGQPQHF.

This chain uses TRBV10-3 with TRBJ2-5; 7 bases are shared with TRBD1. J lost 2 bases, V lost 11 bases, and 11 bases had no gene match. This CDR3 spans 14 amino acids. Germline V CDR1 and CDR2: ENHRY, SYGVKD. CDR3 DNA sequence: TGTGCCGCCGGGACAGAAGGATGGCAAGAGACCCAGTACTTC. Translating gives CAAGTEGWQETQYF.

The chain uses TRBV6-5 and TRBJ1-5; D gene unclear. Between the trimmed V and J ends, which lost 4 bases and 4 bases, there was a span of 8 bases. The CDR3 has 13 amino acids. Per germline, CDR1 MNHEY and CDR2 SVGAGI. As DNA, the CDR3 is TGTGCCAGCAGTTTCGGGAGAAATCAGCCCCAGCATTTT. It yields the protein CASSFGRNQPQHF.

The chain links TRBV7-2 to TRBJ1-1; D is perhaps TRBD1 (5 bases). Trimming cost V 5 bases and J 0 bases, with 7 bases left between them. The germline gives CDR1 SGHTA, CDR2 FQGNSA. CDR3 size: 13 residues. CDR3 loop: CASSQTVNTEAFF. The CDR3 nucleotides are TGTGCCAGCAGCCAGACAGTGAACACTGAAGCTTTCTTT. Drawing the rest from reference TRBV7-2 and TRBJ1-1, the complete variable domain is GAGVSQSPSNKVTEKGKDVELRCDPISGHTALYWYRQSLGQGLEFLIYFQGNSAPDKSGLPSDRFSAERTGGSVSTLTIQRTQQEDSAVYLCASSQTVNTEAFFGQGTRLTVV.

The gene calls are TRBV6-1 and TRBJ1-5; 8 bases map to TRBD1. The CDR3 consists of 14 residues. Looked up from germline, CDR1 is MNHNS and CDR2 is SASEGT. J lost 6 bases, V lost 4 bases, and 5 bases had no gene match. In DNA, the CDR3 is TGTGCCAGCAGTGCCGGACAGGGCGGTCAGCCCCAGCATTTT. This sequence encodes CASSAGQGGQPQHF.

V is TRBV11-2 and J is TRBJ1-4; TRBD1 aligns across 8 bases. CDR1 is SGHAT, CDR2 FQNNGV, per germline. The CDR3 is made up of 16 amino acids. V shed 0 bases, J shed 8 bases, and the junction held 8 bases outside the gene matches. This CDR3 is CASSLDLDRAGEKLFF. The CDR3 DNA reads TGTGCCAGCAGCTTAGATCTGGACAGGGCTGGCGAAAAACTGTTTTTT.

The chain has TRBV7-9 and TRBJ1-4; possibly TRBD1 for D (5 bases). Germline V gene lookup returns CDR1 SEHNR and CDR2 FQNEAQ (reference sequence). The length of the CDR3 is 15 residues. The V and J ends lost 3 bases and 8 bases respectively, with 16 bases between them. For the CDR3, the DNA is TGTGCCAGCAGCTTTACAGGCTCGGCTGGGGAAAAACTGTTTTTT. This sequence encodes CASSFTGSAGEKLFF. Full variable domain (remainder filled in from reference TRBV7-9 and TRBJ1-4): DTGVSQNPRHKITKRGQNVTFRCDPISEHNRLYWYRQTLGQGPEFLTYFQNEAQLEKSRLLSDRFSAERPKGSFSTLEIQRTEQGDSAMYLCASSFTGSAGEKLFFGSGTQLSVL.